The clone carrying this T cell receptor (beta chain) has only a few counts. Its target is unknown. The data originate from a study of CD8 T cells in ankylosing spondylitis. Study observations and caveats: Disease-linked clones, CD8+, were relatively rare in peripheral blood. One TCR beta motif, made up of fewer than 10 highly homologous variants, appeared characteristic of ankylosing spondylitis blood. Clones linked to disease were reported to show significant enrichment in matched ankylosing spondylitis synovial fluid.

TCRdb processed the 5' RACE reads anew with MiXCR; each CDR3 protein has one entry. The profile shows 250,000 or so distinct CDR3 sequences, approximately 24% of them singletons. V was pared by 3 bases and J by 7 bases, with 10 bases of the junction left unmatched. This CDR3 contains 15 residues. Germline CDR1 DFQATT, CDR2 SNEGSKA (reference sequence). The TCR was taken from a male donor with ankylosing spondylitis or in good health (not recorded which). The sample comprised blood, either unsorted or a sorted T cell fraction (not recorded which). The rearrangement uses TRBV20-1 and TRBJ2-7; 12 bases fit TRBD2. In DNA form, the CDR3 reads TGCAGTGCTAGCTCTAGCGGGGGGGTCCTACGAGAGCAGTACTTC. Its translation is CSASSSGGVLREQYF.